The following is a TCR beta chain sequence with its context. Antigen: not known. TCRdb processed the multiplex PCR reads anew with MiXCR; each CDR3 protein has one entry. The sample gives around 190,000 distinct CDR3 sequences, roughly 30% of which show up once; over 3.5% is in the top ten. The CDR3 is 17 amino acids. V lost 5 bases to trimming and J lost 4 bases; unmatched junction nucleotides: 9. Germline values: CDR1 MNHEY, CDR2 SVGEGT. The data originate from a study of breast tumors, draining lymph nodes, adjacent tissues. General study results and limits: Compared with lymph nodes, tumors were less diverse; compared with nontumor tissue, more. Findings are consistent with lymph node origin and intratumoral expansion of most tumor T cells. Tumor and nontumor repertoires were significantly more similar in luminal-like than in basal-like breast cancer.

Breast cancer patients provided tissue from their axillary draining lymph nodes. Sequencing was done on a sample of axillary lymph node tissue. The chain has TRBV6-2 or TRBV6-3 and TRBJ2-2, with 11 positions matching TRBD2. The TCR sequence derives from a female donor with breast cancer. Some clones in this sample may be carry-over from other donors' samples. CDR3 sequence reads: CASSVLVAGGFTGELFF. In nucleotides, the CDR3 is TGTGCCAGCAGTGTACTCGTAGCGGGAGGGTTCACCGGGGAGCTGTTTTTT.